A selection of T cell receptor beta chains follows, all from one sample in a study of T cell responses to AZD1222 COVID-19 vaccine. Sequencing used immunoSEQ multiplex PCR; TCRdb keeps in-frame clones, though not all of them. The table records around 100,000 clones, around nine tenths of them present only once. Material: peripheral blood, obtained on day 0 of AZD1222 vaccination. The receptors here all came from an adult in good health. Each CDR3 is given with its conserved first and last residue. The D gene is left open where the match is weak. Not all rows give a size; the values are once, few, many and, for expanded clones, a class.

length	V	J	size	D	CDR3	DNA
14	TRBV7-2	TRBJ2-4	few	.	CASSSRLAKNIQYF	TGTGCCAGCAGCTCCCGCCTAGCCAAAAACATTCAGTACTTC
15	TRBV19	TRBJ1-6	.	.	CATQTGTFKNSPLHF	TGTGCCACCCAAACTGGGACCTTCAAAAATTCACCCCTCCACTTT
14	TRBV7-9	TRBJ2-5	.	.	CASSLYARGETQYF	TGTGCCAGCAGCTTATATGCCCGGGGGGAGACCCAGTACTTC
14	TRBV3-1/TRBV3-2	TRBJ1-5	.	.	CASSQYPTGQPQHF	TGTGCCAGCAGCCAGTACCCTACAGGGCAGCCCCAGCATTTT
15	TRBV7-2	TRBJ1-2	once	.	CASSSARGGETGYTF	TGTGCCAGCAGCTCCGCGAGGGGGGGAGAGACTGGCTACACCTTC
13	TRBV19	TRBJ2-7	.	TRBD1	CASSIGTGVEQYF	TGTGCCAGTAGTATAGGGACAGGGGTCGAGCAGTACTTC
15	TRBV3-1/TRBV3-2	TRBJ1-5	few	TRBD1	CASSQTPGGWQPQHF	TGTGCCAGCAGTCAAACCCCAGGGGGTTGGCAGCCCCAGCATTTT
12	TRBV28	TRBJ2-7	.	.	CATNVRAEEQYF	TGTGCCACCAACGTCAGGGCGGAGGAGCAGTACTTC
13	TRBV5-1	TRBJ2-5	.	.	CASSLRERETQYF	TGCGCCAGCAGCTTGCGGGAGAGAGAGACCCAGTACTTC
13	TRBV29-1	TRBJ2-5	.	.	CSVVGHLQETQYF	TGCAGCGTTGTAGGGCACCTCCAAGAGACCCAGTACTTC
15	TRBV7-2	TRBJ1-1	.	.	CASSLARGADTEAFF	TGTGCCAGCAGCTTAGCGAGGGGGGCAGACACTGAAGCTTTCTTT
13	TRBV2	TRBJ1-4	.	TRBD1	CASGMGQPEKLFF	TGTGCCAGCGGGATGGGACAGCCAGAAAAACTGTTTTTT
15	TRBV11-2	TRBJ1-3	.	.	CASRTGGSSGNTIYF	TGTGCCAGCAGAACCGGGGGCAGCTCTGGAAACACCATATATTTT
15	TRBV10-3	TRBJ2-7	.	.	CAISESRAANYEQYF	TGTGCCATCAGTGAGTCCCGGGCAGCGAACTACGAGCAGTACTTC
13	TRBV10-3	TRBJ1-5	once	TRBD1	CATGGQGNQPQHF	TGTGCCACAGGGGGACAGGGCAATCAGCCCCAGCATTTT
17	TRBV24-1	TRBJ1-2	.	TRBD1	CATSDGQGREVSYGYTF	TGTGCCACCAGTGACGGACAGGGGAGGGAGGTGAGCTATGGCTACACCTTC
16	TRBV14	TRBJ1-3	.	TRBD1	CASSRVGTVSGNTIYF	TGTGCCAGCAGCCGCGTCGGGACAGTCTCTGGAAACACCATATATTTT
16	TRBV6-5	TRBJ2-1	.	TRBD1	CASSYSDRVVWNEQFF	TGTGCCAGCAGTTACTCGGACAGGGTGGTGTGGAATGAGCAGTTCTTC
14	TRBV7-3	TRBJ2-1	.	TRBD1	CASSRGQGRNEQFF	TGTGCCAGCAGCCGCGGACAGGGTAGGAATGAGCAGTTCTTC
16	TRBV7-9	TRBJ2-1	.	TRBD2	CASSQGASGRVSEQFF	TGTGCCAGCAGCCAAGGAGCTAGCGGGAGGGTCAGTGAGCAGTTCTTC